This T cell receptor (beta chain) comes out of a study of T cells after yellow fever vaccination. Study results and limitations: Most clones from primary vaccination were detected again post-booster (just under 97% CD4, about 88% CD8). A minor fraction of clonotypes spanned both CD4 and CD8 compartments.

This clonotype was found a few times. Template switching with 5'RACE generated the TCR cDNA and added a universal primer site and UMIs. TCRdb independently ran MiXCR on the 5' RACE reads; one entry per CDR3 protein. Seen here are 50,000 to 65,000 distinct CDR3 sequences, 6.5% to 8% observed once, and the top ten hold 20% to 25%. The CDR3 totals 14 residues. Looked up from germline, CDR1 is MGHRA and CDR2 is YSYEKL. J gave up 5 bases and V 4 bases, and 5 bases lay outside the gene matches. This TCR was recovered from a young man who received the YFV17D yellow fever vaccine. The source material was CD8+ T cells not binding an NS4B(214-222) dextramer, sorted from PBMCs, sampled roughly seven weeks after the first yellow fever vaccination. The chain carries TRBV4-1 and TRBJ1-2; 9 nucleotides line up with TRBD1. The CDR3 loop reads CASSPGQGGYGYTF. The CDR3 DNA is TGCGCCAGCAGCCCGGGACAGGGAGGATATGGCTACACCTTC.